The 32 T cell receptor beta chains below were found in one sample sequenced in a study of cytomegalovirus exposure and HLA in healthy donors (dated by TCRdb to about 2017). Libraries came from the immunoSEQ multiplex PCR assay. For the multiplex PCR, a mixture combining 60 forward primers for TCR Vbeta segments and 13 reverse primers for TCR Jbeta segments was used. Imported from immuneACCESS, the table was reduced by TCRdb to in-frame sequences with V and J called. These copies leave out some clones; in studies compared against another copy, an unresolved V gene accounts for under half, and the cause of the remainder is not known. For this sample the table gives some 100,000 clones, of which roughly 70% were detected only once. The ten largest clones capture roughly 16% of the sample. The sample consisted of PBMCs. The receptors come from a woman younger than 35 in good health and CMV-seropositive.

The chain uses TRBV10-3 and TRBJ2-1; 7 positions match TRBD2. This CDR3 comprises 15 residues. CDR1 is ENHRY, CDR2 SYGVKD, per germline. V was pared by 7 bases and J by 4 bases, with 10 bases of the junction left unmatched. CDR3 protein: CAIKGVAGEYNEQFF. CDR3 DNA sequence: TGTGCCATCAAAGGGGTGGCGGGGGAGTACAATGAGCAGTTCTTC.

This clone was detected only a few times. The rearrangement links TRBV7-3 to TRBJ1-1, with 8 nucleotides matching TRBD1. CDR1 is SGHTA, CDR2 FQGTGA, per germline. The CDR3 sequence is 15 residues long. J lost 2 bases, V lost 3 bases, and 5 bases had no gene match. The CDR3 nucleotides are TGTGCCAGCAGCTTTTTGGGGACAGGTAACACTGAAGCTTTCTTT. It specifies CASSFLGTGNTEAFF.

This sequence joins TRBV2 and TRBJ1-2; tentatively, D is TRBD1 (6 bases). The germline CDR1 and CDR2 sequences are SNHLY and FYNNEI. This CDR3 comprises 13 residues. Between the trimmed V and J ends, which lost 5 bases and 8 bases, there was a span of 15 bases. CDR3 nucleotides: TGTGCCAGCAGTTGGGACAACGATGGAGGCTACACCTTC. Its translation: CASSWDNDGGYTF.

The V call is TRBV2, the J call TRBJ1-6; no firm D call. This CDR3 has 15 residues. Per germline, CDR1 SNHLY and CDR2 FYNNEI. V lost 7 bases to trimming and J lost 0 bases, with 10 bases between them. The CDR3 DNA reads TGTGCCAGCATGTCAGAAAGCTCCTATAATTCACCCCTCCACTTT. Residues: CASMSESSYNSPLHF.

J is TRBJ2-1 and V is TRBV18; 12 bases line up with TRBD2. The trim removed 2 bases at V and 4 bases at J, leaving 0 bases unmatched. The CDR3 length is 15 residues. From germline, CDR1 is KGHSH and CDR2 LQKENI. In nucleotides, the CDR3 is TGTGCCAGCTCACCAACTAGCGGGAGGTACAATGAGCAGTTCTTC. Protein sequence: CASSPTSGRYNEQFF.

The chain couples TRBV5-4 to TRBJ2-3, with D tentatively TRBD2 (6 bases). The CDR3 is made up of 17 amino acids. Germline CDR1 SGHNT, CDR2 YYREEE (reference sequence). Trimming pared 6 bases from V and 5 bases from J, leaving 25 bases between. CDR3 DNA: TGTGCCAGCAACCATCTCGGGGCGGGGTCGGGTGTAGATACGCAGTATTTT. Protein: CASNHLGAGSGVDTQYF.

The CDR3 DNA reads as TGCGCCAGCAGCTTGACATTTTCTGGGGCCAACGTCCTGACTTTC. Translation gives CASSLTFSGANVLTF. This chain links TRBV5-1 with TRBJ2-6; D gene unclear. CDR3 size: 15 residues. Germline CDR1 reads SGHRS; CDR2 reads YFSETQ. Trimming left V 1 base short and J 1 base short, with 6 bases between.

The J gene is TRBJ1-5, the V gene TRBV21-1. TRBV21-1 is marked as a pseudogene. The CDR3 totals 16 residues. The CDR3 loop is CASYTPFRLGNQPQHF. The CDR3 DNA reads TGTGCCAGCTATACCCCGTTCAGACTGGGCAATCAGCCCCAGCATTTT.

This clone appeared a few times. V gene TRBV9 combines with J gene TRBJ2-5, with a weak D call TRBD1 (6 bases). Trimming shortened V by 0 bases and J by 4 bases, and 16 bases separated the two germline ends. CDR1 is SGDLS, CDR2 YYNGEE, per germline. The length of the CDR3 is 16 residues. The CDR3 reads CASSVEGWGRGETQYF. For the CDR3, the DNA is TGTGCCAGCAGCGTAGAGGGATGGGGGCGCGGAGAGACCCAGTACTTC. The complete variable domain, with remaining parts taken from reference TRBV9 and TRBJ2-5, reads DSGVTQTPKHLITATGQRVTLRCSPRSGDLSVYWYQQSLDQGLQFLIQYYNGEERAKGNILERFSAQQFPDLHSELNLSSLELGDSALYFCASSVEGWGRGETQYFGPGTRLLVL.

This sequence joins TRBV5-1 and TRBJ2-5; 8 positions agree with TRBD1. Germline V CDR1 and CDR2: SGHRS, YFSETQ. There are 15 residues in the CDR3. V trimming: 0 bases; J trimming: 1 base; junction bases outside the gene matches: 2. The CDR3 reads CASSLGTGTQETQYF. The CDR3 coding sequence is TGCGCCAGCAGCTTGGGGACAGGGACCCAAGAGACCCAGTACTTC.

The chain joins TRBV27 to TRBJ2-3; 7 bases are a match to TRBD2. Germline V gene sequence: CDR1 MNHEY, CDR2 SMNVEV (reference sequence). J gave up 4 bases and V 0 bases, and 4 bases lay outside the gene matches. The CDR3 is made up of 15 amino acids. The CDR3 DNA is TGTGCCAGCAGTTTATCGACAGCGGGATCAGATACGCAGTATTTT. Translation gives CASSLSTAGSDTQYF.

In this sample, this clone turned up a few times. The chain couples TRBV6-4 to TRBJ1-2, with TRBD1 matching 10 bases. Unmatched junction bases numbered 10, after V lost 4 bases and J lost 5 bases. Germline V lookup: CDR1 MRHNA, CDR2 SNTAGT. The CDR3 spans 16 residues. In DNA, the CDR3 is TGTGCCAGCAGTGCGACCCCGGACAGGGGGGGATATGGCTACACCTTC. Translating it yields CASSATPDRGGYGYTF.

This chain uses TRBV9 with TRBJ1-1; a possible D gene is TRBD1 (6 bases). The CDR3 spans 15 residues. V lost 0 bases, J lost 0 bases, and 9 bases lay in between. In germline, CDR1 is SGDLS, CDR2 YYNGEE. The CDR3 loop is CASSVGTGMNTEAFF. Here the CDR3 DNA reads TGTGCCAGCAGCGTAGGAACAGGGATGAACACTGAAGCTTTCTTT.

This sequence joins TRBV29-1 and TRBJ2-3; D is possibly TRBD1 (5 bases). The germline CDR1 and CDR2 sequences are SQVTM and ANQGSEA. The V gene lost 4 bases and the J gene lost 7 bases, with 15 bases spanning the gap. The CDR3 has 13 residues. The CDR3 sequence: CSVGQLYPNTQYF. CDR3 in DNA: TGCAGCGTTGGACAGCTCTACCCCAATACGCAGTATTTT.

The chain employs TRBV7-9 and TRBJ2-2; 7 positions agree with TRBD2. The germline CDR1 and CDR2 sequences are SEHNR and FQNEAQ (reference sequence). The CDR3 loop spans 17 amino acids. Germline trimming cut 1 base from V and 3 bases from J; bases unmatched to any gene: 8. The CDR3 protein is CASSLDRLAVHTGELFF. Written as DNA, the CDR3 is TGTGCCAGCAGCTTAGATCGGCTAGCGGTCCACACCGGGGAGCTGTTTTTT.

This sequence joins TRBV6-6 and TRBJ2-7; tentative D call: TRBD2 (7 bases). V gave up 6 bases and J gave up 5 bases, with 20 bases separating them. CDR1 is MNHNY, CDR2 SVGAGI, per germline (reference sequence). The CDR3 is 15 amino acids. CDR3 sequence reads: CASSYDTGRVNEQYF. CDR3 DNA sequence: TGTGCCAGCAGCTACGATACAGGGAGGGTTAACGAGCAGTACTTC.

The chain carries TRBV5-1 and TRBJ2-2; 11 bases fit TRBD1. Germline V gene sequence: CDR1 SGHRS, CDR2 YFSETQ. The CDR3 covers 16 residues. The J segment lost 7 bases and the V segment lost 4 bases, leaving 9 bases of the junction unmatched. The CDR3: CASSPPGTGGIGELFF. As DNA, the CDR3 is TGCGCCAGCAGCCCTCCCGGGACAGGGGGGATCGGGGAGCTGTTTTTT.

This clone was recorded a few times. The chain links TRBV10-3 to TRBJ1-5, with D possibly matching TRBD1 (5 bases). V lost 6 bases and J 1 base, leaving 19 bases between the germline ends. The CDR3 has 17 residues. The V gene's germline CDR1 is ENHRY and CDR2 SYGVKD. CDR3 DNA: TGTGCCATCAGCGAGGGGACTATCGAAGGGAGCAATCAGCCCCAGCATTTT. The encoded protein is CAISEGTIEGSNQPQHF.

V is TRBV18 and J is TRBJ2-7; D may be TRBD2 (5 bases). Trimming took 2 bases from V and 2 from J, leaving 13 bases between them. Germline values: CDR1 KGHSH, CDR2 LQKENI. This CDR3 spans 15 amino acids. CDR3 protein: CASSPEAGGPYEQYF. Here the CDR3 DNA reads TGTGCCAGCTCACCAGAGGCAGGAGGTCCCTACGAGCAGTACTTC.

The chain links TRBV7-2 to TRBJ2-7; D may be TRBD2 (5 bases). Germline CDR1 SGHTA, CDR2 FQGNSA. The V end was cut by 3 bases, the J end by 2 bases, with 14 bases between. The CDR3 is 15 amino acids. For the CDR3, the DNA is TGTGCCAGCAGCTTGGGAAGAGGGATTACCTACGAGCAGTACTTC. Translating gives CASSLGRGITYEQYF.

This clone was detected only once. The chain carries TRBV7-8 and TRBJ2-7; 10 bases align to TRBD1. This CDR3 has 16 residues. J was trimmed by 5 bases and V by 5 bases; bases with no gene match: 12. CDR1 and CDR2 (germline): SGHVS, FQNEAQ. As DNA, the CDR3 is TGTGCCAGCAGCCCCCAAGGGACAGGGGTAGAGGACGAGCAGTACTTC. As protein: CASSPQGTGVEDEQYF.

This rearrangement joins TRBV5-1 to TRBJ2-2; TRBD2 agrees at 7 bases. The CDR3 contains 18 residues. Looked up from germline, CDR1 is SGHRS and CDR2 is YFSETQ. Germline trimming cut 3 bases from V and 5 bases from J; bases unmatched to any gene: 16. The CDR3 loop reads CASSSRRGQVGGTGELFF. In DNA form, the CDR3 reads TGCGCCAGCAGCTCCCGAAGAGGGCAGGTCGGGGGGACCGGGGAGCTGTTTTTT.

The rearrangement uses TRBV5-8 and TRBJ2-5; 10 bases agree with TRBD1. This CDR3 is 16 amino acids long. After removal of 4 bases from V and 4 bases from J, the junction contained 10 bases not matched to a gene. CDR1 and CDR2 (germline): SGHTS, YDEGEE. Here the CDR3 reads CASSGTDRGIGETQYF. CDR3 nucleotide sequence: TGTGCCAGCAGCGGAACGGACAGGGGGATTGGAGAGACCCAGTACTTC.

The chain carries TRBV14 and TRBJ1-6; weak D call: TRBD1 (5 bases). This CDR3 is built from 14 residues. From germline, CDR1 is SGHDN and CDR2 FVKESK. V dropped 2 bases and J dropped 14 bases, with 16 bases sitting between them. CDR3 sequence: CASSQRSRGNTLHF. The CDR3 bases are TGTGCCAGCAGCCAACGGAGTAGGGGAAACACCCTCCACTTT.

The chain employs TRBV4-2 and TRBJ2-1; TRBD1 matches 11 bases. Germline V lookup: CDR1 LGHNA, CDR2 YNFKEQ. The length of the CDR3 is 17 residues. J gave up 7 bases and V 3 bases, and 11 bases lay outside the gene matches. The CDR3 DNA sequence: TGTGCCAGCAGCCACCCACCGGGGACAGGGGGTTTTAATGAGCAGTTCTTC. Residues: CASSHPPGTGGFNEQFF.

This rearrangement joins TRBV9 to TRBJ1-4; no clear D. Germline values: CDR1 SGDLS, CDR2 YYNGEE. The CDR3 loop spans 11 amino acids. V lost 0 bases and J 10 bases, leaving 4 bases between the germline ends. CDR3 sequence reads: CASSVGGKLFF. As DNA, the CDR3 is TGTGCCAGCAGCGTAGGCGGAAAACTGTTTTTT.

The rearrangement uses TRBV11-1 and TRBJ2-7, with 7 bases matching TRBD2. V lost 4 bases, J lost 0 bases, and 6 bases stayed unmatched. The CDR3 runs to 15 residues. Germline values: CDR1 SGHAT, CDR2 FQDESV (reference sequence). The CDR3 protein is CASSSLAGVSYEQYF. The CDR3 DNA sequence: TGTGCCAGCAGCTCCCTGGCGGGAGTCTCCTACGAGCAGTACTTC.

The chain carries TRBV9 and TRBJ2-2; 7 positions agree with TRBD2. Per the germline V gene, CDR1 is SGDLS and CDR2 is YYNGEE. With V trimmed by 4 bases and J by 4 bases, 7 bases remained unmatched. CDR3 length: 15 residues. The CDR3 sequence is CASSTSGDSTGELFF. The CDR3 DNA sequence: TGTGCCAGCAGCACGAGCGGGGATAGCACCGGGGAGCTGTTTTTT.

V is TRBV28 and J is TRBJ2-7; tentative D call: TRBD1 (5 bases). This CDR3 comprises 14 residues. Germline values: CDR1 MDHEN, CDR2 SYDVKM. Between the trimmed V and J ends, which lost 2 bases and 4 bases, there was a span of 12 bases. CDR3 loop: CASSLHRHPYEQYF. The CDR3 nucleotides are TGTGCCAGCAGTTTACACAGGCACCCTTACGAGCAGTACTTC. The full variable domain, with the rest looked up from reference TRBV28 and TRBJ2-7, is DVKVTQSSRYLVKRTGEKVFLECVQDMDHENMFWYRQDPGLGLRLIYFSYDVKMKEKGDIPEGYSVSREKKERFSLILESASTNQTSMYLCASSLHRHPYEQYFGPGTRLTVT.

J is TRBJ2-1 and V is TRBV11-3; 8 nucleotides match TRBD2. V was pared by 5 bases and J by 5 bases, with 17 bases of the junction left unmatched. Germline V lookup: CDR1 SGHNT, CDR2 YENEEA. The CDR3 extends over 18 amino acids. CDR3 protein: CASSPARGWRGEDNEQFF. The CDR3 DNA reads as TGTGCCAGCAGCCCAGCCAGGGGCTGGCGGGGGGAAGACAATGAGCAGTTCTTC.

The chain joins TRBV5-6 to TRBJ1-1; D may be TRBD1 (5 bases). There are 16 residues in the CDR3. V lost 0 bases and J lost 4, with 16 bases in between. Germline CDR1 reads SGHDT; CDR2 reads YYEEEE. The CDR3 loop reads CASSLVGSPGITEAFF. In DNA, the CDR3 is TGTGCCAGCAGCTTGGTCGGTAGTCCAGGGATCACTGAAGCTTTCTTT.

This rearrangement joins TRBV6-5 to TRBJ2-7; 8 nucleotides align to TRBD2. Germline CDR1 MNHEY, CDR2 SVGAGI. Trimming removed 5 bases from V and 3 bases from J; junction bases left unmatched: 6. This CDR3 has 14 amino acids. The CDR3 reads CASSPGLGYYEQYF. The CDR3 coding sequence is TGTGCCAGCAGTCCGGGACTAGGCTACTACGAGCAGTACTTC.